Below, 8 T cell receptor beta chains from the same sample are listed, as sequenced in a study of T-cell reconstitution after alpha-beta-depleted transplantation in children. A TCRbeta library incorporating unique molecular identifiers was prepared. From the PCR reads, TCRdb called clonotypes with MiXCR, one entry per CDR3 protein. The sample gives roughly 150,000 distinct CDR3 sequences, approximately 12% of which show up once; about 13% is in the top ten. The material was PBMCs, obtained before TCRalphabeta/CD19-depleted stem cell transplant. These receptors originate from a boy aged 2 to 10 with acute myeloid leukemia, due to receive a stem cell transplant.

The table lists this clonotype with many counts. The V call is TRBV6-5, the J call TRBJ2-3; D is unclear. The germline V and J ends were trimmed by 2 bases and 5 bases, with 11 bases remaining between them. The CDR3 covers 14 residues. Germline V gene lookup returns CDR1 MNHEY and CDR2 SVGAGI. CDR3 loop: CASSYALYKDTQYF. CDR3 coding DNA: TGTGCCAGCAGTTACGCCCTTTATAAAGATACGCAGTATTTT.

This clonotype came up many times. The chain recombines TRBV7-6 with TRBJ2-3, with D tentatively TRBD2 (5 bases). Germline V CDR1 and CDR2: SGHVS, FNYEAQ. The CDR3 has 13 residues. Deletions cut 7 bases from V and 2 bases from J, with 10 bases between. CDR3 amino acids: CASMGSLTDTQYF. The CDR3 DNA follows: TGTGCCAGCATGGGGAGCCTCACAGATACGCAGTATTTT.

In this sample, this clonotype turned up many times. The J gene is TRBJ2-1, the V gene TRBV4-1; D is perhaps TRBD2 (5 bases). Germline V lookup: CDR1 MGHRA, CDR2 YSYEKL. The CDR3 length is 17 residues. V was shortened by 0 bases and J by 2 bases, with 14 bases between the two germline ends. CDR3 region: CASSQDTLRVTYNEQFF. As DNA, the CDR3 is TGCGCCAGCAGCCAAGATACTTTGCGGGTAACCTACAATGAGCAGTTCTTC.

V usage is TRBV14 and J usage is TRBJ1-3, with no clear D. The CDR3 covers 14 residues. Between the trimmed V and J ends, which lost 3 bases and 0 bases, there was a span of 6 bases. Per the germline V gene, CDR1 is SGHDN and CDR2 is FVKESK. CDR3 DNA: TGTGCCAGCAGCCACAGGAGCTCTGGAAACACCATATATTTT. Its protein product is CASSHRSSGNTIYF.

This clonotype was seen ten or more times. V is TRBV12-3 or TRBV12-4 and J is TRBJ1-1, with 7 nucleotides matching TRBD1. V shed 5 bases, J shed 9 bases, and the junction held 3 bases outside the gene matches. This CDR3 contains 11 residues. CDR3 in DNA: TGTGCCAGCAGTCGACAGGGAAAAGCTTTCTTT. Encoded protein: CASSRQGKAFF.

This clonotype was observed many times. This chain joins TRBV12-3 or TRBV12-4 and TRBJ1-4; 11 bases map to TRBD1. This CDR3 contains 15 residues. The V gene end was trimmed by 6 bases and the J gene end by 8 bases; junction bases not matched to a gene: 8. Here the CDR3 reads CASSQGTGGTEKLFF. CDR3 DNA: TGTGCCAGCAGCCAAGGGACAGGGGGTACGGAAAAACTGTTTTTT.

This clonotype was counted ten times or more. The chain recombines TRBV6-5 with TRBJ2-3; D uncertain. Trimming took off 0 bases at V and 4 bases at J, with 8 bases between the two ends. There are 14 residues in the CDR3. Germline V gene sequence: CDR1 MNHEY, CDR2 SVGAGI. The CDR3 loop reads CASSYSLVADTQYF. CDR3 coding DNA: TGTGCCAGCAGTTACTCGTTGGTCGCAGATACGCAGTATTTT.

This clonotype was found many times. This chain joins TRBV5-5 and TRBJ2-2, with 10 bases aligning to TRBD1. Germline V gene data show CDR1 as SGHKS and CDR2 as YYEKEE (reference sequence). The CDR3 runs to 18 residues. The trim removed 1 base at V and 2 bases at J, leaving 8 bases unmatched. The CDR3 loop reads CASSLKGTGAINTGELFF. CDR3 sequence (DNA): TGTGCCAGCAGCTTGAAAGGGACAGGGGCGATAAACACCGGGGAGCTGTTTTTT.